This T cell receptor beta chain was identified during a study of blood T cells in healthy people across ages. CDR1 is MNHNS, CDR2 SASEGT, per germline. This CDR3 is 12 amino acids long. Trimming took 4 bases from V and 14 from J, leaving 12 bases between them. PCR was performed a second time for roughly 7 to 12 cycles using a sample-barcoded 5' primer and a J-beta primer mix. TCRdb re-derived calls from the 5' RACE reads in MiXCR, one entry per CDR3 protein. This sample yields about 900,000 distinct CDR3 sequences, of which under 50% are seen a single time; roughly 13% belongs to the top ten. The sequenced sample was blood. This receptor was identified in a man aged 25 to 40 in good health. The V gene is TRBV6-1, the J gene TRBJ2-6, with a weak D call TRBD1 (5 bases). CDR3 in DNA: TGTGCCAGCAGTGTACAGGCCAAACTCCTGACTTTC. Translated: CASSVQAKLLTF.